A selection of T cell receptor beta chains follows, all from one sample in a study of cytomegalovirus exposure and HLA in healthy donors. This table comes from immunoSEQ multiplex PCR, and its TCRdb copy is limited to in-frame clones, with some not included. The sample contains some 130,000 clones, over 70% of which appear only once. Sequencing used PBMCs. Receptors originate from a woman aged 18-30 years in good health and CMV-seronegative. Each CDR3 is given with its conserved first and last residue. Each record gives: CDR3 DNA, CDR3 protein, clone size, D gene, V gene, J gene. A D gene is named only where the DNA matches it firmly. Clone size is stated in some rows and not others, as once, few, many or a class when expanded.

cdr3_nt: TGTGCCAGCAGTTACTCCAGGGGAAAGTATGGCTACACCTTC
cdr3_aa: CASSYSRGKYGYTF
clone_size: -
d_call: -
v_call: TRBV6-5
j_call: TRBJ1-2

cdr3_nt: TGTGCCTGGAGTGTACAAGGGCAGGGATGGATAAACACTGAAGCTTTCTTT
cdr3_aa: CAWSVQGQGWINTEAFF
clone_size: -
d_call: -
v_call: TRBV30
j_call: TRBJ1-1

cdr3_nt: TGTGCCAGCACCTGGGGGGGCCACCAAGAGACCCAGTACTTC
cdr3_aa: CASTWGGHQETQYF
clone_size: -
d_call: -
v_call: TRBV6-6
j_call: TRBJ2-5

cdr3_nt: TGTGCCAGCAGTGCGAGGACAGGGGGCTACGAGCAGTACTTC
cdr3_aa: CASSARTGGYEQYF
clone_size: -
d_call: TRBD1
v_call: TRBV6-1
j_call: TRBJ2-7

cdr3_nt: TGTGCCAGCAGTGGTTATCGGGAGCAGTACTTC
cdr3_aa: CASSGYREQYF
clone_size: -
d_call: -
v_call: TRBV2
j_call: TRBJ2-7

cdr3_nt: TGCGCCAGCAGACAGGGTTCGCAATTGAACACCGGGGAGCTGTTTTTT
cdr3_aa: CASRQGSQLNTGELFF
clone_size: -
d_call: -
v_call: TRBV5-1
j_call: TRBJ2-2

cdr3_nt: TGCGCCAGCAGCTTGGCCCTGACTCGTACGGTCTATGGCTACACCTTC
cdr3_aa: CASSLALTRTVYGYTF
clone_size: -
d_call: -
v_call: TRBV5-1
j_call: TRBJ1-2

cdr3_nt: TGCAGCGGTGGGATCCGGACAGGGGCACCAGATACGCAGTATTTT
cdr3_aa: CSGGIRTGAPDTQYF
clone_size: -
d_call: TRBD1
v_call: TRBV29-1
j_call: TRBJ2-3

cdr3_nt: TGTGCCAGCAGTTTCAGGACAGGGTACGGCTACACCTTC
cdr3_aa: CASSFRTGYGYTF
clone_size: -
d_call: TRBD1
v_call: TRBV28
j_call: TRBJ1-2

cdr3_nt: TGTGCCAGCAGGCAGGGCAATCAGCCCCAGCATTTT
cdr3_aa: CASRQGNQPQHF
clone_size: -
d_call: -
v_call: TRBV28
j_call: TRBJ1-5

cdr3_nt: TGTGCCACCAGCCAAGGGAATAGCGCAACCCAAGAGACCCAGTACTTC
cdr3_aa: CATSQGNSATQETQYF
clone_size: -
d_call: -
v_call: TRBV15
j_call: TRBJ2-5

cdr3_nt: TGTGCTAGTGGTTTGTCAGCGAACACCGGGGAGCTGTTTTTT
cdr3_aa: CASGLSANTGELFF
clone_size: -
d_call: -
v_call: TRBV12-5
j_call: TRBJ2-2

cdr3_nt: TGTGCCAGCAGCCAAGGCCTAGCGGGAGAGGATGAGCAGTTCTTC
cdr3_aa: CASSQGLAGEDEQFF
clone_size: -
d_call: TRBD2
v_call: TRBV11-3
j_call: TRBJ2-1

cdr3_nt: TGTGCCAGCAGCTTCTTAGCGGCGCCGGCTGAGCAGTACTTC
cdr3_aa: CASSFLAAPAEQYF
clone_size: -
d_call: -
v_call: TRBV5-6
j_call: TRBJ2-7

cdr3_nt: TGCGCCAGCAGCATAGCGGACCCAACACAGTATGAGCAGTTCTTC
cdr3_aa: CASSIADPTQYEQFF
clone_size: -
d_call: -
v_call: TRBV5-1
j_call: TRBJ2-1

cdr3_nt: TGTGCCAGCAGCTTAGGGCTCTGGGAGGTTAACATTCAGTACTTC
cdr3_aa: CASSLGLWEVNIQYF
clone_size: once
d_call: -
v_call: TRBV7-9
j_call: TRBJ2-4

cdr3_nt: TGTGCCAGCAGCTTAGGGGGACAGGGTAACTACGAGCAGTACTTC
cdr3_aa: CASSLGGQGNYEQYF
clone_size: -
d_call: TRBD1
v_call: TRBV5-4
j_call: TRBJ2-7

cdr3_nt: TGTGCCAGTAGCCCCGGGACAGGGGGCTCTGGAAACACCATATATTTT
cdr3_aa: CASSPGTGGSGNTIYF
clone_size: few
d_call: TRBD1
v_call: TRBV19
j_call: TRBJ1-3

cdr3_nt: TGCGCCAGCAGCTCGGGACTAGCGGGGGGTGGTTTCAGGTACGAGCAGTACTTC
cdr3_aa: CASSSGLAGGGFRYEQYF
clone_size: -
d_call: TRBD2
v_call: TRBV5-1
j_call: TRBJ2-7

cdr3_nt: TGCGCCAGCAGCCAGTTGGCGGGAGGGGGGAATGAGCAGTTCTTC
cdr3_aa: CASSQLAGGGNEQFF
clone_size: once
d_call: TRBD2
v_call: TRBV4-1
j_call: TRBJ2-1

cdr3_nt: TGCGCCAGCAGCTTGATGGGAGGGGGTGAGCAGTTCTTC
cdr3_aa: CASSLMGGGEQFF
clone_size: few
d_call: -
v_call: TRBV5-1
j_call: TRBJ2-1

cdr3_nt: TGTGCCAGCAGCTTTGGCGTAGCGGGGTTGTACAATGAGCAGTTCTTC
cdr3_aa: CASSFGVAGLYNEQFF
clone_size: -
d_call: TRBD2
v_call: TRBV7-6
j_call: TRBJ2-1

cdr3_nt: TGTGCCAGCAGTCCAACAGGGGTGGGGACAGATACGCAGTATTTT
cdr3_aa: CASSPTGVGTDTQYF
clone_size: -
d_call: TRBD1
v_call: TRBV6-6
j_call: TRBJ2-3

cdr3_nt: TGTGCCACCAGCAGAGATCACGCAGATGAAAAACTGTTTTTT
cdr3_aa: CATSRDHADEKLFF
clone_size: -
d_call: -
v_call: TRBV15
j_call: TRBJ1-4

cdr3_nt: TGTGCCAGCAGTGCCTCAGGGGGGCTGAACACTGAAGCTTTCTTT
cdr3_aa: CASSASGGLNTEAFF
clone_size: -
d_call: TRBD1
v_call: TRBV25-1
j_call: TRBJ1-1

cdr3_nt: TGCAGCGTTGAAGCCAATAATGAGCAGTTCTTC
cdr3_aa: CSVEANNEQFF
clone_size: -
d_call: -
v_call: TRBV29-1
j_call: TRBJ2-1

cdr3_nt: TGTGCCAGCACCCCAAGGGCCCTTGTGGCTAGCGGGAGCCCTGGGGCCAACGTCCTGACTTTC
cdr3_aa: CASTPRALVASGSPGANVLTF
clone_size: -
d_call: TRBD2
v_call: TRBV27
j_call: TRBJ2-6

cdr3_nt: TGTGCCAGCAGCCCCGATGCGGGGGAGACCCAGTACTTC
cdr3_aa: CASSPDAGETQYF
clone_size: once
d_call: -
v_call: TRBV7-2
j_call: TRBJ2-5

cdr3_nt: TGTGCCAGCAGCTTAGCAAACAGTCTAAGCTACGAGCAGTACTTC
cdr3_aa: CASSLANSLSYEQYF
clone_size: -
d_call: -
v_call: TRBV7-2
j_call: TRBJ2-7

cdr3_nt: TGTGCCTGGAATCCTGATACTTCTGACTCCTACAATGAGCAGTTCTTC
cdr3_aa: CAWNPDTSDSYNEQFF
clone_size: -
d_call: -
v_call: TRBV30
j_call: TRBJ2-1

cdr3_nt: TGTGCCAGCGGTCCAGTCGCAGAGACCCAGTACTTC
cdr3_aa: CASGPVAETQYF
clone_size: -
d_call: -
v_call: TRBV2
j_call: TRBJ2-5

cdr3_nt: TGTGCCTGGGGACAGGGTTCGCCCGGGGAGCTGTTTTTT
cdr3_aa: CAWGQGSPGELFF
clone_size: -
d_call: TRBD1
v_call: TRBV30
j_call: TRBJ2-2

cdr3_nt: TGTGCCAGCAGGGACAGCCAAAAAGGGACTGAAGCTTTCTTT
cdr3_aa: CASRDSQKGTEAFF
clone_size: -
d_call: -
v_call: TRBV4-2
j_call: TRBJ1-1

cdr3_nt: TGCGCCAGCAGCTTTACAGGGGGGGAACAGCCCCAGCATTTT
cdr3_aa: CASSFTGGEQPQHF
clone_size: -
d_call: TRBD1
v_call: TRBV5-1
j_call: TRBJ1-5

cdr3_nt: TGTGCCAGCAGAGCCCGGTCGGGCTCTGGAAACACCATATATTTT
cdr3_aa: CASRARSGSGNTIYF
clone_size: -
d_call: -
v_call: TRBV6-1
j_call: TRBJ1-3

cdr3_nt: TGCGCCAGCAGTGTAGTTATGGGGGGCACTGAAGCTTTCTTT
cdr3_aa: CASSVVMGGTEAFF
clone_size: few
d_call: -
v_call: TRBV10-2
j_call: TRBJ1-1

cdr3_nt: TGCGCCAGCAGCTTGGGGACTAGCGGGAGTTCATATGAGCAGTTCTTC
cdr3_aa: CASSLGTSGSSYEQFF
clone_size: -
d_call: TRBD2
v_call: TRBV5-1
j_call: TRBJ2-1

cdr3_nt: TGCAGCGTGACCACTTATCAGGGAGGCGGCTACACCTTC
cdr3_aa: CSVTTYQGGGYTF
clone_size: -
d_call: -
v_call: TRBV29-1
j_call: TRBJ1-2

cdr3_nt: TGCAGCGTTGAAATAGGTTCGTTGGGACTAGGTACTCCTAGCTCCTACAATGAGCAGTTCTTC
cdr3_aa: CSVEIGSLGLGTPSSYNEQFF
clone_size: -
d_call: TRBD2
v_call: TRBV29-1
j_call: TRBJ2-1

cdr3_nt: TGTGCCAGCAGCTCGAGGCTTAACACTGAAGCTTTCTTT
cdr3_aa: CASSSRLNTEAFF
clone_size: once
d_call: -
v_call: TRBV5-4
j_call: TRBJ1-1

cdr3_nt: TGCGCCAGCACTCCACTAGCGGGGGGCGAGCAGTACTTC
cdr3_aa: CASTPLAGGEQYF
clone_size: -
d_call: TRBD2
v_call: TRBV10-2
j_call: TRBJ2-7

cdr3_nt: TGTGCCACCAGCAGAGCAGGGTCTGGAAACACCATATATTTT
cdr3_aa: CATSRAGSGNTIYF
clone_size: -
d_call: -
v_call: TRBV15
j_call: TRBJ1-3

cdr3_nt: TGTGCCAGCAGCAGAGGACAGGGTTCCTACGAGCAGTACTTC
cdr3_aa: CASSRGQGSYEQYF
clone_size: -
d_call: -
v_call: TRBV21-1
j_call: TRBJ2-7

cdr3_nt: TGTGCCAGCAGCGTGGGGGGCAAGCCCCAGCATTTT
cdr3_aa: CASSVGGKPQHF
clone_size: -
d_call: -
v_call: TRBV5-6
j_call: TRBJ1-5

cdr3_nt: TGTGCCACCAGCAGTAAAAGTGTCGGTGAGCAGTTCTTC
cdr3_aa: CATSSKSVGEQFF
clone_size: -
d_call: -
v_call: TRBV15
j_call: TRBJ2-1

cdr3_nt: TGTGCCATCAGTGAGTTGGCGGCCGTTGAAGCTTTCTTT
cdr3_aa: CAISELAAVEAFF
clone_size: -
d_call: -
v_call: TRBV10-3
j_call: TRBJ1-1